This section outlines one T cell receptor (beta chain) sequence together with its context. It lacks a known antigen. No base quality values were provided; no much bigger clone lies one nucleotide off. This record belongs to a study of blood T cell repertoires in COVID-19 (dated by TCRdb to between 2020 and 2021). With respect to the entire study: Samples from collaborators originated in the United States, Italy and Spain and spanned both the acute and convalescent phases of COVID-19. The material from the prospective study consisted of cDNA or gDNA derived from T cells, B-cell-depleted T cells, or PBMCs. The dataset comprised deeply sampled blood TCRbeta repertoires from subjects exposed to, actively infected with, or recovered from COVID-19. A freely available public database, intended as a resource for researchers studying the immune response to SARS-CoV-2, is where the repertoires were released. Sample metadata almost always included a de-identified subject ID, COVID-19 status, age in years and sex. Where available, HLA class I and class II types were obtained from metadata supplied by the sample provider rather than from assay-based typing. The samples were drawn from two sources: the first 160 participants of the ongoing ImmuneRACE study, and approximately 1,300 subjects contributed by 6 global collaborators.

The immunoSEQ Assay, a bias-controlled multiplex PCR, was used to amplify TCRbeta CDR3 regions from genomic DNA. The paper's processing steps were these. Nucleated cell counts per sample were estimated from amplification of reference gene primers within the assay. Sequence reads were collapsed and filtered to measure the absolute abundance of every unique TCRbeta CDR3 rearrangement. For each sample, productive Simpson clonality was calculated as the square root of Simpson's diversity index over productive rearrangements. TCRdb retrieved this table from immuneACCESS and kept in-frame rearrangements only. Not all clones are present; in checked studies, unresolved V genes account for under half, and no reason is known for the remainder. V, J and clone size are taken as reported in that table, and D and trimming were inferred from the DNA itself. This sample comprises under 400,000 clones, roughly 90% of them detected only once. Roughly 2.8% of the sample is in the top ten clones.

On the study overall, not on this receptor specifically: How much clinical and demographic metadata was included differed by source and by participant, and the metadata was provided uncurated.

In Seattle, one collaborating source enrolled patients while the infection was active and tracked those patients longitudinally over the course of disease. Whole blood was collected in K2EDTA tubes by collaborating institutions according to the institutions' own protocols. For TCRbeta analysis, collaborator samples were shipped as frozen whole blood, as isolated PBMCs, or as DNA extracted from either sample type. The sample consisted of peripheral blood. This receptor was obtained from a woman aged 25-40 years with COVID-19, enrolled during active disease.

CDR3 region: CASFGGMYEQYF. The DNA sequence is as follows: TGTGCCAGCTTCGGGGGAATGTACGAGCAGTACTTC. The V and J genes are TRBV21-1 and TRBJ2-7; the table's D call, TRBD2, was not checked against the DNA. TRBV21-1 is designated a pseudogene. Reading from cysteine to phenylalanine, the CDR3 counts 12 amino acids. The DNA shown is the 36-base CDR3, in frame from base 1.